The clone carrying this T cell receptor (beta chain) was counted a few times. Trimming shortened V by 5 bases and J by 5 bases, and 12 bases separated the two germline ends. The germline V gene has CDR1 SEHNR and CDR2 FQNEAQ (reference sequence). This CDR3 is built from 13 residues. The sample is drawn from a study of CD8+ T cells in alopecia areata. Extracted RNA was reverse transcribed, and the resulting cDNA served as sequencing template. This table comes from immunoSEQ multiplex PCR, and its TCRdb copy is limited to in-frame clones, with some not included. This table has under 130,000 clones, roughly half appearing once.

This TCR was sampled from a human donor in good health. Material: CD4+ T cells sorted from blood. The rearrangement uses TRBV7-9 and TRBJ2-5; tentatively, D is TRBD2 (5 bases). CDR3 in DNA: TGTGCCAGCAGCACCAATCCGGGGGAGACCCAGTACTTC. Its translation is CASSTNPGETQYF. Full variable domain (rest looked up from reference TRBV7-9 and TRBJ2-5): DTGVSQNPRHKITKRGQNVTFRCDPISEHNRLYWYRQTLGQGPEFLTYFQNEAQLEKSRLLSDRFSAERPKGSFSTLEIQRTEQGDSAMYLCASSTNPGETQYFGPGTRLLVL.